A selection of T cell receptor beta chains follows, all from one sample in a study of blood T cell repertoires in COVID-19. Only in-frame clones appear in the TCRdb table, and some are missing; sequencing was by immunoSEQ multiplex PCR. Counted here are over 150,000 clones, approximately 80% occurring once; the ten biggest clones make up under 3%. Input material: peripheral blood. All receptors derive from a woman aged 60 to 75 with acute or convalescent COVID-19. Both conserved end residues are trimmed from each CDR3.

>TRBV20-1|TRBJ2-7
SASGSRGRSSYEQY
>TRBV2|TRBJ1-5
ASRDDRGFNQPQH
>TRBV6-5|TRBJ2-7
ASSQGTGTSYEQY
>TRBV25-1|TRBJ1-1
ASSADRGRGTEAF
>TRBV5-1|TRBJ2-7
ASSQDRFLYEQY
>TRBV11-2|TRBJ2-4
ASSLDRSSRAKNIQY
>TRBV29-1|TRBJ1-2
SVSQTTGGYT
>TRBV12-3/TRBV12-4|TRBJ1-6
ASSIDRGSPLH
>TRBV5-5|TRBJ2-1
ASSWAWAYNEQF
>TRBV9|TRBJ1-3
ASSVLREPGGVGNTIY
>TRBV2|TRBJ1-2
ASSGPVEFYGYT
>TRBV4-2|TRBJ1-6
ASSQEDSSYNSPLH
>TRBV7-2|TRBJ2-3
ASRIAGVGDTQY
>TRBV14|TRBJ2-3
ASSSWTARPTDTQY
>TRBV6-2/TRBV6-3|TRBJ2-3
ASSFLAGQPKGADTQY
>TRBV7-2|TRBJ2-7
ASSTPRDMASYEQY
>TRBV28|TRBJ1-2
ASSISRGYT
>TRBV5-1|TRBJ2-1
ASSRLAGGSLNEQF
>TRBV25-1|TRBJ2-3
ASSPLGGRLAHRDTQY
>TRBV19|TRBJ2-1
ASSLGGGKDEQF
>TRBV9|TRBJ1-5
ASSVGQLNQPQH
>TRBV4-3|TRBJ1-4
ASSQGDSLNEKLF
>TRBV7-2|TRBJ1-1
ASSLWMDRNTEAF
>TRBV7-2|TRBJ1-2
ASSLGRGSGYT
>TRBV19|TRBJ1-5
ASLDRGKQPQH
>TRBV9|TRBJ2-5
ASSVAASGGLWTQY
>TRBV25-1|TRBJ2-7
ASSQTGVSHEQY
>TRBV5-4|TRBJ2-7
ASSYGGGSSYEQY
>TRBV3-1/TRBV3-2|TRBJ1-3
ASSQGIDGNTIY
>TRBV12-3/TRBV12-4|TRBJ1-2
ASSLTGGGGYT
>TRBV10-3|TRBJ1-1
AISDRDLELTEAF
>TRBV19|TRBJ2-5
ASSNPSGGKETQY
>TRBV19|TRBJ2-5
ASSNLAGGRETQY
>TRBV7-9|TRBJ1-1
ASSPRTGDQAF
>TRBV4-3|TRBJ2-3
ASSLGFGTDTQY
>TRBV18|TRBJ1-2
ASSPGQGNAYGYT
>TRBV19|TRBJ2-7
ASSGTSLGTYEQY
>TRBV12-3/TRBV12-4|TRBJ1-2
ASRPTGVYGYT
>TRBV13|TRBJ2-1
ASSSRLAGAGNEQF
>TRBV19|TRBJ2-3
ASSIGGGYTDTQY
>TRBV4-1|TRBJ2-4
ASSQTGSGGNIQY
>TRBV6-5|TRBJ2-7
ASSPTSGLTYEQY
>TRBV3-1/TRBV3-2|TRBJ2-1
ASSPKTQRWGDVTYNEQF
>TRBV5-1|TRBJ1-1
ASSWEASTEAF
>TRBV11-2|TRBJ2-7
ASSLGSISYEQY
>TRBV5-6|TRBJ2-3
ASSLGLSTDTQY
>TRBV18|TRBJ1-1
ASFVLWGLDTEAF
>TRBV12-3/TRBV12-4|TRBJ2-7
ASREGGPGEQY